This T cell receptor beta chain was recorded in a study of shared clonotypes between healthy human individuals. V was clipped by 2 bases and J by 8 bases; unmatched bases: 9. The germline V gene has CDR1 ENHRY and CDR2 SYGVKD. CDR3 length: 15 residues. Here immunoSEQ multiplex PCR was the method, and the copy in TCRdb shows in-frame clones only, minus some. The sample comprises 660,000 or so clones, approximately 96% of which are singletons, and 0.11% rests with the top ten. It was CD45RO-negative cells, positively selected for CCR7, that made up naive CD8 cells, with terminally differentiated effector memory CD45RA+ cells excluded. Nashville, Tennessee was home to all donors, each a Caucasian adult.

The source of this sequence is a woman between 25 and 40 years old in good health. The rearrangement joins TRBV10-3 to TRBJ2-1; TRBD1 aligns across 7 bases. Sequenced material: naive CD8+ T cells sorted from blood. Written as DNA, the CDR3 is TGTGCCATCAGTGAGCAGGAGACAGGGCACCATGAGCAGTTCTTC. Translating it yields CAISEQETGHHEQFF.